The 15 T cell receptor beta chains given below trace back to one sample, sequenced in a study of cytomegalovirus exposure and HLA in healthy donors. Method: immunoSEQ multiplex PCR; TCRdb's copy keeps in-frame clones and lacks some. The table records hundreds of thousands of clones, approximately 84% of them present only once. The sample taken for sequencing was PBMCs. These receptors originate from a woman aged 25-40 years in good health and CMV-seropositive.

This clone was found a few times. The rearrangement uses TRBV2 and TRBJ1-5; D is unclear. Looked up from germline, CDR1 is SNHLY and CDR2 is FYNNEI. This CDR3 has 14 amino acids. V was clipped by 7 bases and J by 1 base, with 11 bases between them. CDR3 in amino acids: CASMKGGSNQPQHF. In DNA, the CDR3 is TGTGCCAGCATGAAAGGAGGAAGCAATCAGCCCCAGCATTTT.

This clone was observed at least ten times. The chain links TRBV7-8 to TRBJ2-5, with no clear D. CDR3 size: 14 residues. V lost 5 bases and J 1 base, leaving 11 bases between the germline ends. The V gene's germline CDR1 is SGHVS and CDR2 FQNEAQ. In nucleotides, the CDR3 is TGTGCCAGCAGCCCGCGGCGCAGCCAAGAGACCCAGTACTTC. Translation: CASSPRRSQETQYF.

The gene calls are TRBV27 and TRBJ1-2; 7 nucleotides line up with TRBD1. The J segment lost 4 bases and the V segment lost 2 bases, leaving 4 bases of the junction unmatched. The CDR3 is made up of 14 amino acids. Germline V gives CDR1 MNHEY, CDR2 SMNVEV (reference sequence). This CDR3 reads CASSLSPGGYGYTF. The CDR3 nucleotides are TGTGCCAGCAGTTTAAGTCCAGGGGGCTATGGCTACACCTTC.

In its sample, this clone was seen a few times. Compared with germline, one end of the junction differs, possibly owing to a read error. The CDR3 sequence: CASSLLPTGLRDF. The CDR3 nucleotides are TGTGCCAGCAGTTTATTACCTACAGGGTTGAGGGACTTC. This chain links TRBV27 with TRBJ2-7, with D maybe TRBD1 (6 bases). Germline V gene data show CDR1 as MNHEY and CDR2 as SMNVEV (reference sequence). The CDR3 is 13 amino acids.

V gene TRBV5-1 combines with J gene TRBJ1-1; TRBD1 might be the D (6 bases). The CDR3 sequence is 14 residues long. Trimming pared 7 bases from V and 1 base from J, leaving 14 bases between. CDR1 SGHRS and CDR2 YFSETQ come from the germline V gene. This chain's CDR3 is CASHKTGRNTEAFF. Here the CDR3 DNA reads TGCGCCAGCCATAAGACAGGCAGGAACACTGAAGCTTTCTTT.

This chain connects TRBV7-9 to TRBJ2-7; TRBD2 matches 7 bases. V was clipped by 1 base and J by 1 base; unmatched bases: 7. CDR1 is SEHNR and CDR2 is FQNEAQ in the germline V gene (reference sequence). CDR3 length: 16 residues. This CDR3 is CASSLVGGGKSYEQYF. In DNA, the CDR3 is TGTGCCAGCAGCTTAGTTGGGGGGGGAAAGTCCTACGAGCAGTACTTC.

The chain uses TRBV5-1 and TRBJ2-2; 12 bases match TRBD2. Germline CDR1 SGHRS, CDR2 YFSETQ. CDR3 length: 16 residues. With V trimmed by 4 bases and J by 7 bases, 8 bases remained unmatched. CDR3 DNA sequence: TGCGCCAGCAGCCCCCGGACTAGCGGGGACGTCGGGGAGCTGTTTTTT. This encodes CASSPRTSGDVGELFF.

The chain is built from TRBV4-2 and TRBJ2-2; the D is unclear. CDR1 and CDR2 (germline): LGHNA, YNFKEQ. V was trimmed by 0 bases and J by 5 bases, leaving 7 bases between them. This CDR3 is built from 14 residues. The CDR3 coding sequence is TGTGCCAGCAGCCAAGATTCACTTACCGGGGAGCTGTTTTTT. It is translated as CASSQDSLTGELFF.

The chain combines TRBV19 with TRBJ2-7; no firm D call. The CDR3 extends over 14 amino acids. Per germline, CDR1 LNHDA and CDR2 SQIVND (reference sequence). V gave up 5 bases and J gave up 1 base, with 12 bases separating them. The CDR3: CASSVQITSYEQYF. Written as DNA, the CDR3 is TGTGCCAGTAGTGTTCAAATTACTTCCTACGAGCAGTACTTC.

Comments on this clone: Within the sample, other DNA sequences also encode this same CDR3. The genes are TRBV18 and TRBJ1-1; 9 nucleotides agree with TRBD1. The CDR3 runs to 14 residues. Germline CDR1 is KGHSH and CDR2 is LQKENI. The J segment lost 4 bases and the V segment lost 4 bases, leaving 4 bases of the junction unmatched. This CDR3 reads CASSQGQGGTEAFF. The CDR3 coding sequence is TGTGCCAGCTCACAGGGACAGGGTGGCACTGAAGCTTTCTTT.

V gene TRBV10-2 combines with J gene TRBJ2-7, with a tentative D call TRBD2 (6 bases). Per the germline V gene, CDR1 is WSHSY and CDR2 is SAAADI. The CDR3 has 15 amino acids. V was cut by 0 bases and J by 3 bases, with 12 bases left in between. CDR3: CASSESLAVVYEQYF. CDR3 DNA sequence: TGCGCCAGCAGTGAGTCGTTAGCGGTTGTCTACGAGCAGTACTTC.

This clone was found a few times. This chain uses TRBV5-6 with TRBJ2-5; 8 bases are shared with TRBD1. The V gene end was trimmed by 9 bases and the J gene end by 2 bases; junction bases not matched to a gene: 9. Germline V gives CDR1 SGHDT, CDR2 YYEEEE. The CDR3 is 14 residues long. The CDR3 region has the DNA TGTGCCACGTCCAGGACAGGGACTCAAGAGACCCAGTACTTC. Protein: CATSRTGTQETQYF.

This chain uses TRBV5-1 with TRBJ2-2; the match to TRBD1 covers 7 bases. CDR3 size: 16 residues. V gave up 0 bases and J gave up 5 bases; unmatched junction bases: 7. CDR1 is SGHRS and CDR2 is YFSETQ in the germline V gene. The DNA for the CDR3 is TGCGCCAGCAGCTTGGCGGACAGGCCAGGGACCGGGGAGCTGTTTTTT. Its translation: CASSLADRPGTGELFF.

The chain has TRBV15 and TRBJ2-5, with D perhaps TRBD2 (5 bases). Between the trimmed V and J ends, which lost 7 bases and 1 base, there was a span of 10 bases. In germline, CDR1 is LNHNV, CDR2 YYDKDF (reference sequence). The CDR3 is 13 residues long. The CDR3 sequence: CATKSGTQETQYF. CDR3 nucleotide sequence: TGTGCCACCAAAAGCGGAACCCAAGAGACCCAGTACTTC.

The V gene is TRBV30, the J gene TRBJ1-1; D not resolved. CDR1 GTSNPN and CDR2 SVGIG come from the germline V gene (reference sequence). The V gene lost 2 bases and the J gene lost 5 bases, with 9 bases spanning the gap. The length of the CDR3 is 12 residues. The CDR3 region is CAWSRSQTEAFF. The CDR3 region has the DNA TGTGCCTGGAGTCGGAGCCAGACTGAAGCTTTCTTT.